This TCR beta chain was retrieved from a study of T-cell memory formation after mild COVID-19. Amplification by 5'RACE using constant-segment primers produced TCR alpha and TCR beta cDNA libraries that carried sample barcodes and UMIs. TCRdb recomputed calls from the 5' RACE reads with MiXCR, one row per CDR3 protein. The repertoire holds approximately 180,000 distinct CDR3 sequences, 16% seen once, with 2% to 2.5% in the top ten. CDR3 size: 18 residues. The germline gives CDR1 SGHRS, CDR2 YFSETQ. The trim removed 2 bases at V and 0 bases at J, leaving 7 bases unmatched. Regarding this clonotype: Its specificity is not known.

Findings of the study overall: The authors left the SARS-CoV-2 specificity of second-wave clones peaking on day 37 unconfirmed. The study found balanced CD4/CD8 in clones contracting day 15 to 85 and a CD4+ lean in later expanders. Pre-infection memory contained some responding clones, which suggested that cross-reactive memory had joined.

Material for sequencing was PBMCs or a T cell subset sorted from them (not recorded which). The receptor's source is an adult woman who had mild COVID-19 (a few samples of this study predate the infection). Cell type and time point are not known. The genes are TRBV5-1 and TRBJ2-7; 14 nucleotides agree with TRBD2. CDR3 sequence: CASSFGLAGGSGSYEQYF. CDR3 DNA: TGCGCCAGCAGCTTTGGACTAGCGGGGGGATCCGGCTCCTACGAGCAGTACTTC. The entire variable domain, with the rest obtained from reference TRBV5-1 and TRBJ2-7, is as follows: KAGVTQTPRYLIKTRGQQVTLSCSPISGHRSVSWYQQTPGQGLQFLFEYFSETQRNKGNFPGRFSGRQFSNSRSEMNVSTLELGDSALYLCASSFGLAGGSGSYEQYFGPGTRLTVT.